Detailed here is one T cell receptor beta chain. This clonotype was counted ten times or more. Its antigen is still unknown. The input lacks base qualities; no much larger clone sits a single base away. This specimen comes from a study of CD8 T cells in ankylosing spondylitis (dated by TCRdb to 2016 to 2017). Concerning the study at large: The study profiled T cell receptor beta repertoires in healthy donors and ankylosing spondylitis patients to find disease-linked TCR variants. The full study cohort comprised around 25 ankylosing spondylitis patients and some 100 healthy donors. Samples of peripheral blood were taken, and for ankylosing spondylitis patients, synovial fluid was collected as well. Beyond this particular receptor, the publication reports: Some motif variants were previously reported in synovial fluid and blood of reactive arthritis patients, suggesting common disease-initiation mechanisms. The disease-linked clones showed a CD8+ phenotype and occurred at relatively low frequencies in peripheral blood. According to the report, matched synovial fluid samples from ankylosing spondylitis patients were significantly enriched for the disease-linked clones. A TCR beta motif of about eight highly homologous amino acid variants appeared characteristic of blood from ankylosing spondylitis patients.

The sample was run on an Illumina HiSeq 2500. Quantitative 5'-RACE with molecular barcodes was used to prepare TCR beta libraries. The authors processed their data as follows. A new computational method based on a probabilistic model of VDJ rearrangement was used to identify disease-linked TCR variants. TCRdb took the public reads, trimmed them with fastp at Q25, ran MiXCR for clone calling and kept in-frame beta chains. A single entry per CDR3 protein holds the most common genes and DNA from its merged rows. TCRdb, not the authors, supplied the V and J calls. Here the sample has approximately 520,000 distinct CDR3 sequences; approximately 5% occur a single time. Roughly 3.3% of the sample goes to the ten largest clones. The receptor was isolated from a male donor with ankylosing spondylitis. The sample consisted of blood, either unsorted or a sorted T cell fraction (not recorded which).

The DNA is TGTGCCAGCAGTTCGACACCCACCTACGAGCAGTACTTC. It translates to CASSSTPTYEQYF. This receptor chain uses TRBV12-3 or TRBV12-4 and TRBJ2-7, with the D segment identity uncertain. V was cut back by 4 bases and J by 2 bases, leaving a gap of 9 bases between them. The CDR3 contains 13 residues, cysteine and phenylalanine counted. Solely the CDR3 DNA is kept, with 39 bases framed from the first base.